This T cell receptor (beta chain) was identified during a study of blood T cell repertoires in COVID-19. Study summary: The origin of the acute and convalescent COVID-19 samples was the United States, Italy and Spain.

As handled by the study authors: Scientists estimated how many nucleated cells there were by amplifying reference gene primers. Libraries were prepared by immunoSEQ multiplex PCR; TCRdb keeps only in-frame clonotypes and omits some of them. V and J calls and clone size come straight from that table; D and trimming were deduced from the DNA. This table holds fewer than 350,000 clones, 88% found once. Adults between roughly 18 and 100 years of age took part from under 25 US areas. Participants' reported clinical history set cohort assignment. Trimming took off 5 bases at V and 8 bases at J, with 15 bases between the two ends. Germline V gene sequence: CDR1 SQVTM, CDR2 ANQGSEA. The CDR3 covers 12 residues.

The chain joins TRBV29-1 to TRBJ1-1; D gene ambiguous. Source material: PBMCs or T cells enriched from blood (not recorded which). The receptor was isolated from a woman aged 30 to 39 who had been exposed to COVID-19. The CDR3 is CSVRFRAGEAFF. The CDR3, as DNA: TGCAGCGTTCGATTTCGGGCGGGCGAAGCTTTCTTT.